This paragraph reports one TCR beta chain. Antigen: not known. The data were obtained in a study of cytomegalovirus exposure and HLA in healthy donors. With 60 Vbeta and 13 Jbeta primers, the PCR was carried out. Sequencing used immunoSEQ multiplex PCR; TCRdb keeps in-frame clones, though not all of them. This table holds about 140,000 clones, roughly two thirds found once. V was pared by 4 bases and J by 5 bases, with 17 bases of the junction left unmatched. Per the germline V gene, CDR1 is LGHNA and CDR2 is YSLEER. This CDR3 has 18 amino acids. Regarding the study as a whole: CMV serostatus stood as the only immune exposure information on hand. High specificity and sensitivity for cytomegalovirus status were reported for the classifier. In a later analysis, TCR association rates varied by HLA locus: DRB1 most, HLA-C fewest. TCR beta V segments were, for the most part, productive about 87% or about 30% of the time in an earlier analysis.

The origin of this receptor is a woman aged 40 to 50 in good health and CMV-seronegative. The sequencing sample was made of PBMCs. The chain carries TRBV4-3 and TRBJ2-5; TRBD1 agrees at 9 bases. The CDR3 DNA reads as TGCGCCAGCAGCCCCCTTCCCATGACGGGACAGGGATATGAGACCCAGTACTTC. Its translation: CASSPLPMTGQGYETQYF.